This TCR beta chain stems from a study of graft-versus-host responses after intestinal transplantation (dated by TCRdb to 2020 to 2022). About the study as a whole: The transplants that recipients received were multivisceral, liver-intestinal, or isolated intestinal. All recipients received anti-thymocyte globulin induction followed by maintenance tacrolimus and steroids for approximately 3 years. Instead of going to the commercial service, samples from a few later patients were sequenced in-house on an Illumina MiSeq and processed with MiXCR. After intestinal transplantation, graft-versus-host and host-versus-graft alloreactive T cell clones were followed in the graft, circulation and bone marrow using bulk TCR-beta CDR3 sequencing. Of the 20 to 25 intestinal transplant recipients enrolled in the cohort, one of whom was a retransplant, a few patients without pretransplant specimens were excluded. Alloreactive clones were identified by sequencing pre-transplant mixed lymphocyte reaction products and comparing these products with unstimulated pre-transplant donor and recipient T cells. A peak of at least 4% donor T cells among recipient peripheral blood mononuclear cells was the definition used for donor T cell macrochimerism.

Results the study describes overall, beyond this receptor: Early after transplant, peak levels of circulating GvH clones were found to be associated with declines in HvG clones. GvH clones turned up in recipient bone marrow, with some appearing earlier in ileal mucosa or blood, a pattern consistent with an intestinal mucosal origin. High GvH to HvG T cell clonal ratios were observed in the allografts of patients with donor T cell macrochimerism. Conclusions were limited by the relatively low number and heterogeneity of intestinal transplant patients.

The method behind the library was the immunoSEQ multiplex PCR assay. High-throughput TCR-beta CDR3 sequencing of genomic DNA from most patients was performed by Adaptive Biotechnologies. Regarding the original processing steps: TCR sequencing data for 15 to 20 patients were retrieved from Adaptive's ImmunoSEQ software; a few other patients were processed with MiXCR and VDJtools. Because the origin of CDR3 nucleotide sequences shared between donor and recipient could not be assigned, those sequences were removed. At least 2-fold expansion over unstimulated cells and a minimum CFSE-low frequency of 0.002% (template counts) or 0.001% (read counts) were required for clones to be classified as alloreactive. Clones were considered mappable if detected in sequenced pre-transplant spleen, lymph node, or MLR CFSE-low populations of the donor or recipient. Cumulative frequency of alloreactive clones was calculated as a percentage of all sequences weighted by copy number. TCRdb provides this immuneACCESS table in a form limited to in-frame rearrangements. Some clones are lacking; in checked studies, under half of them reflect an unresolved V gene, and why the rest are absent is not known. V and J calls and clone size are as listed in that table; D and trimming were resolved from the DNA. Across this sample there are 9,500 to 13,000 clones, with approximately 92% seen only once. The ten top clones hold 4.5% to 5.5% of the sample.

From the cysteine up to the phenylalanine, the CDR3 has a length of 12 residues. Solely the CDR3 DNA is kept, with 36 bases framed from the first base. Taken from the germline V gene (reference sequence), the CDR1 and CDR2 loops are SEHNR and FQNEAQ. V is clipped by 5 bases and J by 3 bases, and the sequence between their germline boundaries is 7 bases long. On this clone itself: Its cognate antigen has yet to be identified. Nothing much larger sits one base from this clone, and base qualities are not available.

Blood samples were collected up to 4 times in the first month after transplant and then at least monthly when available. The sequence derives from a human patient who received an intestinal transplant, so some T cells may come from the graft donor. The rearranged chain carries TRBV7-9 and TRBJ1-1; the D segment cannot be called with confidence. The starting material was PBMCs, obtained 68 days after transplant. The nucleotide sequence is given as TGTGCCAGCAGCCACGAGGACACTGAAGCTTTCTTT. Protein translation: CASSHEDTEAFF.